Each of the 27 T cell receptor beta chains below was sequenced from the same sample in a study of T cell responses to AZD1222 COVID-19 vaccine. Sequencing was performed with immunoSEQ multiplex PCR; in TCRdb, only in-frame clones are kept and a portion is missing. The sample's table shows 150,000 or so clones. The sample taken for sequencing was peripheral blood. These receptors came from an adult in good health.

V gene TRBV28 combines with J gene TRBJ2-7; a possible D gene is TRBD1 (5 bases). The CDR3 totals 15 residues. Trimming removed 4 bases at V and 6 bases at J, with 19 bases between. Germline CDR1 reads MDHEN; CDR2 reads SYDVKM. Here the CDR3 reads CASSSLRVDSGEQYF. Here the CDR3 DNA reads TGTGCCAGCAGTTCCCTCAGGGTGGATAGTGGCGAGCAGTACTTC.

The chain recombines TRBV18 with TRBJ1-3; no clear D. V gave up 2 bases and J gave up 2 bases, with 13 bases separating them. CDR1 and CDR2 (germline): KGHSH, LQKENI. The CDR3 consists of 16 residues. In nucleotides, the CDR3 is TGTGCCAGCTCACCATCCGGTCCGGAGCCTGGAAACACCATATATTTT. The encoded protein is CASSPSGPEPGNTIYF.

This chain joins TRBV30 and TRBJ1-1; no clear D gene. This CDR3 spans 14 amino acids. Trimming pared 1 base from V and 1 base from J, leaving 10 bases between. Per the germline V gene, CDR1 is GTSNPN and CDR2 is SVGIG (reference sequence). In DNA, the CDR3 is TGTGCCTGGAGTGCCCTACTATCGAACACTGAAGCTTTCTTT. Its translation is CAWSALLSNTEAFF.

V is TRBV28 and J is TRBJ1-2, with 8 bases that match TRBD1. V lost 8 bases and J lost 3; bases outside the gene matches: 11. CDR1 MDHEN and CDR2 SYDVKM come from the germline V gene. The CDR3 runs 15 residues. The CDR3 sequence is CASANRGRVDYGYTF. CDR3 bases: TGTGCCAGCGCCAACAGGGGGAGGGTAGACTATGGCTACACCTTC.

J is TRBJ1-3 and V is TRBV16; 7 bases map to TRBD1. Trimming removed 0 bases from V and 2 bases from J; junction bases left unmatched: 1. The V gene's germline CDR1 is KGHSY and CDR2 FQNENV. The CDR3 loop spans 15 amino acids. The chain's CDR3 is CASSQSGTAGNTIYF. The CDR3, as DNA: TGTGCCAGCAGCCAATCCGGGACAGCTGGAAACACCATATATTTT.

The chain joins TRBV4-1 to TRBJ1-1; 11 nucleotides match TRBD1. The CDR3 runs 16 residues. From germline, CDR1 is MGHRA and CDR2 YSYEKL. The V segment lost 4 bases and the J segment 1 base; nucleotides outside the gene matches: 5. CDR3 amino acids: CASSRWTGGKNTEAFF. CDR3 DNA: TGCGCCAGCAGCCGATGGACAGGGGGCAAGAACACTGAAGCTTTCTTT.

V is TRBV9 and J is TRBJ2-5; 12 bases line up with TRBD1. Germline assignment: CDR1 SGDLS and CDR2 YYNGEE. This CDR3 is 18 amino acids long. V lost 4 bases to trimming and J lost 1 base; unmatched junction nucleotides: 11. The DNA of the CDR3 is TGTGCCAGCAGCCTCGGGACAGGGGGCGCATTCGGCCAAGAGACCCAGTACTTC. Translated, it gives CASSLGTGGAFGQETQYF.

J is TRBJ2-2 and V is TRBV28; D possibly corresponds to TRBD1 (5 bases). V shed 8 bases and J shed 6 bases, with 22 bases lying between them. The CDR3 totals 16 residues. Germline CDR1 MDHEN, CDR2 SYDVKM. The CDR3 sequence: CASGSGITRVAGELFF. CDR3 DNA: TGTGCCAGCGGGTCCGGAATAACCAGGGTAGCCGGGGAGCTGTTTTTT.

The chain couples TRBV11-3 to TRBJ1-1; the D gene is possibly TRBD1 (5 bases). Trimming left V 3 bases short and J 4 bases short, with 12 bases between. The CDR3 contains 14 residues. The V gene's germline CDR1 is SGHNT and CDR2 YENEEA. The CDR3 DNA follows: TGTGCCAGCAGCTTTTCAGGGTTGGGCACTGAAGCTTTCTTT. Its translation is CASSFSGLGTEAFF.

CDR3 bases: TGTGCCAGCGGACTCCTGAACACTGAAGCTTTCTTT. It codes for CASGLLNTEAFF. The rearrangement links TRBV6-6 to TRBJ1-1, with D uncertain. The CDR3 runs 12 residues. V lost 8 bases and J lost 0, with 7 bases in between. The germline V gene has CDR1 MNHNY and CDR2 SVGAGI (reference sequence).

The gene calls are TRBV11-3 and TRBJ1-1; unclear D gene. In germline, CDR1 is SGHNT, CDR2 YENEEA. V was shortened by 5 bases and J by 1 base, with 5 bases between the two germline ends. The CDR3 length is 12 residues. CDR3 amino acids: CASSGRNTEAFF. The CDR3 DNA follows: TGTGCCAGCAGCGGCAGGAACACTGAAGCTTTCTTT.

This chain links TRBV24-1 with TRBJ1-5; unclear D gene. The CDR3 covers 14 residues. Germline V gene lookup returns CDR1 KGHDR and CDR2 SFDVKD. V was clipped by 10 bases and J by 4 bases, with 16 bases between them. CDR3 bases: TGTGCCACGACCGATCAGCCTTGGAATCAGCCCCAGCATTTT. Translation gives CATTDQPWNQPQHF.

CDR3 sequence reads: CASSDLMTRAIGSPLHF. The DNA for the CDR3 is TGTGCCAGCAGTGATCTGATGACTCGAGCGATAGGTTCACCCCTCCACTTT. The chain combines TRBV6-1 with TRBJ1-6, with no clear D. This CDR3 is 17 amino acids long. Trimming took off 3 bases at V and 9 bases at J, with 21 bases between the two ends. Germline-derived CDR1 and CDR2 are MNHNS and SASEGT.

The CDR3 region has the DNA TGTGCCACCAGCAGATCCTTAGACTCCTCCCGAGAGACCCAGTACTTC. Translation gives CATSRSLDSSRETQYF. The chain employs TRBV15 and TRBJ2-5; D gene uncertain. The V end lost 2 bases, the J end lost 4 bases, and 17 bases lay between the germline ends. The CDR3 has 16 amino acids. The V gene's germline CDR1 is LNHNV and CDR2 YYDKDF (reference sequence).

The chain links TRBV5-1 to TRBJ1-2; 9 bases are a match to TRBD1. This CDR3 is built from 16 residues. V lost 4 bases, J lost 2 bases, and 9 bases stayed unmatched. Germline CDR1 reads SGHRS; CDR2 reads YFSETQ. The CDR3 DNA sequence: TGCGCCAGCAGCACCCAACAGGGGGCGCTAAACTATGGCTACACCTTC. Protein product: CASSTQQGALNYGYTF. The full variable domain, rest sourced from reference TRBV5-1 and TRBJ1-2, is KAGVTQTPRYLIKTRGQQVTLSCSPISGHRSVSWYQQTPGQGLQFLFEYFSETQRNKGNFPGRFSGRQFSNSRSEMNVSTLELGDSALYLCASSTQQGALNYGYTFGSGTRLTVV.

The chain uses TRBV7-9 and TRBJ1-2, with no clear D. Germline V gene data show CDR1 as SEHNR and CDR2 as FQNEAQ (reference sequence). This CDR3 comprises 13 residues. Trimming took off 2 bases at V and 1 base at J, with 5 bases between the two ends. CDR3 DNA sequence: TGTGCCAGCAGCTTAAACAGTAACTATGGCTACACCTTC. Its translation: CASSLNSNYGYTF.

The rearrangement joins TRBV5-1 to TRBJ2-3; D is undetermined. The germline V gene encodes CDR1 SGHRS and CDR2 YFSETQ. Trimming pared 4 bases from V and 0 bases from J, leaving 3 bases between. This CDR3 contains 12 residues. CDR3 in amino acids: CASSRSTDTQYF. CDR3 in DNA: TGCGCCAGCAGCCGGAGCACAGATACGCAGTATTTT.

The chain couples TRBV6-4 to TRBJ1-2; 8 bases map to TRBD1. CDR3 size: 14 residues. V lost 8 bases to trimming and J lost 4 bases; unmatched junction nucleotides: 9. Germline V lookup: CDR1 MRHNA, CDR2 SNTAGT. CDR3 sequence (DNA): TGTGCCAGCTCCCACGGACAGGGCGGCTATGGCTACACCTTC. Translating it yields CASSHGQGGYGYTF.

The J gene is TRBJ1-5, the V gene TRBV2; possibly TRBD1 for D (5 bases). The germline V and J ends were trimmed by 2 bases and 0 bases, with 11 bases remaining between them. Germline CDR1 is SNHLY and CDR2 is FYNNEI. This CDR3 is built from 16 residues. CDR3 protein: CASSERGTYSNQPQHF. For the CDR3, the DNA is TGTGCCAGCAGTGAAAGGGGAACATATAGCAATCAGCCCCAGCATTTT. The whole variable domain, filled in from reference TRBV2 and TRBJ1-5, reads EPEVTQTPSHQVTQMGQEVILRCVPISNHLYFYWYRQILGQKVEFLVSFYNNEISEKSEIFDDQFSVERPDGSNFTLKIRSTKLEDSAMYFCASSERGTYSNQPQHFGDGTRLSIL.

CDR3 coding DNA: TGTGCCAGCAGCCCAGACAGGGGGAGTGGGTATGGCTACACCTTC. Encoded protein: CASSPDRGSGYGYTF. J is TRBJ1-2 and V is TRBV6-6; 9 positions match TRBD1. The V gene end was trimmed by 6 bases and the J gene end by 5 bases; junction bases not matched to a gene: 10. The CDR3 is made up of 15 amino acids. Per germline, CDR1 MNHNY and CDR2 SVGAGI (reference sequence).

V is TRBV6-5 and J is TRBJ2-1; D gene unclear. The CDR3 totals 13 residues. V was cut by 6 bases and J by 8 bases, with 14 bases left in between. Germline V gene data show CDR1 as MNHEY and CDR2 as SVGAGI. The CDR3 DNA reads TGTGCCAGCAGGGGGATCGGGTTGGATGAGCAGTTCTTC. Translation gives CASRGIGLDEQFF.

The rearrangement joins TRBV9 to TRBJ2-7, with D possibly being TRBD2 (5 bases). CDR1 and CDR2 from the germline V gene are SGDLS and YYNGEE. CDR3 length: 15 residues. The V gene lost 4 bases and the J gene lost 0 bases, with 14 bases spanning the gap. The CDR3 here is CASSPHGESSYEQYF. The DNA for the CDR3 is TGTGCCAGCAGCCCCCACGGGGAAAGCTCCTACGAGCAGTACTTC.

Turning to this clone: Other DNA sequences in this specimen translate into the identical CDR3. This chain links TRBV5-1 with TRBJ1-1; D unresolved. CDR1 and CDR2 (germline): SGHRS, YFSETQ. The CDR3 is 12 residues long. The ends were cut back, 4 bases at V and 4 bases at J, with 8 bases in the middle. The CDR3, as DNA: TGCGCCAGCAGCCTGAGAGGCACTGAAGCTTTCTTT. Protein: CASSLRGTEAFF.

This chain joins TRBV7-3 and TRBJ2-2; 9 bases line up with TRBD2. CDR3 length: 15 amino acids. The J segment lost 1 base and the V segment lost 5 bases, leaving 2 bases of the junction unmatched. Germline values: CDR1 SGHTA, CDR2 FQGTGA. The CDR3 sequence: CASSPAGGNTGELFF. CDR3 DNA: TGTGCCAGCAGCCCAGCGGGAGGGAACACCGGGGAGCTGTTTTTT. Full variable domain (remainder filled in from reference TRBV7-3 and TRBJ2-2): GAGVSQTPSNKVTEKGKYVELRCDPISGHTALYWYRQSLGQGPEFLIYFQGTGAADDSGLPNDRFFAVRPEGSVSTLKIQRTERGDSAVYLCASSPAGGNTGELFFGEGSRLTVL.

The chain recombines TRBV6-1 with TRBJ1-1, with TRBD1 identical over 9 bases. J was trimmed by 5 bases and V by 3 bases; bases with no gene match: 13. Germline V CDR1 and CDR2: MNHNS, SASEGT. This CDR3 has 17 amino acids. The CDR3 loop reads CASSDGVNRGLETEAFF. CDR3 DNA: TGTGCCAGCAGTGATGGGGTGAACAGGGGGCTTGAAACTGAAGCTTTCTTT.

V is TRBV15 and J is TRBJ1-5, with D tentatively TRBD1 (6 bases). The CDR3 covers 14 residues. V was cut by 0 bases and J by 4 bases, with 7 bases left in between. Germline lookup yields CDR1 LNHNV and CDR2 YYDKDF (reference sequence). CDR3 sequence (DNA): TGTGCCACCAGCAGAGAGGGGGCTAATCAGCCCCAGCATTTT. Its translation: CATSREGANQPQHF.

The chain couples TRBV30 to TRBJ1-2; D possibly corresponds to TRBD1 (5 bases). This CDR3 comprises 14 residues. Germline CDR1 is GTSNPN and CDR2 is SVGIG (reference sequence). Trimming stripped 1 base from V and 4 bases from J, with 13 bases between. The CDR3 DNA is TGTGCCTGGAGTGGCGACAGAAAACGCTATGGCTACACCTTC. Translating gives CAWSGDRKRYGYTF.